The rows below give T cell receptor beta chains drawn from one sample of a study of T cell repertoires in cytomegalovirus infection. These receptors lack a known antigen. MiXCR was run by TCRdb on the reads, yielding one entry per CDR3 protein. The sample holds 900,000 to 950,000 distinct CDR3 sequences, 30% to 40% seen once. The material was cultured CD8+ T cells from PBMCs, obtained from culture after CMV antigen stimulation. Source of these receptors: a human donor in good health (CMV status not recorded). Some clones in this sample may be carry-over from other donors' samples. CDR3s include the opening cysteine and the closing phenylalanine or tryptophan. D genes are given only for firm matches. Clone size is given for some rows only: seen once, a few or many times, or a class if the clone is expanded.

j_call d_call clone_size cdr3_length v_call cdr3_nt cdr3_aa
TRBJ2-5 . few 15 TRBV12-3/TRBV12-4 TGTGCCAGCAGTTACCACCCTCAGGCACAAGAGACCCAGTACTTC CASSYHPQAQETQYF
TRBJ2-7 TRBD1 . 14 TRBV19 TGTGCCAGTAGTATTCGGACAGGTCCCTACGAGCAGTACTTC CASSIRTGPYEQYF
TRBJ1-3 . many 14 TRBV5-8 TGTGCCAGCAGCTTGCCCTTCTCTGGAAACACCATATATTTT CASSLPFSGNTIYF
TRBJ1-6 . many 15 TRBV6-1 TGTGCCAGCAGGGTCTCGAGCTCCTATAATTCACCCCTCCACTTT CASRVSSSYNSPLHF
TRBJ1-2 TRBD1 . 13 TRBV6-2/TRBV6-3 TGTGCCAGCAGTTACGGACAGGCGGATGGCTACACCTTC CASSYGQADGYTF
TRBJ2-1 . . 10 TRBV2 TGTGCCAGCATCCTAGATGAGCAGTTCTTC CASILDEQFF
TRBJ2-2 . many 15 TRBV27 TGTGCCAGCACCTCCGGGGGACTGAACACCGGGGAGCTGTTTTTT CASTSGGLNTGELFF
TRBJ2-5 TRBD2 . 15 TRBV7-8 TGTGCCAGCAGGCGTCCAGCGGGAGTCCAAGAGACCCAGTACTTC CASRRPAGVQETQYF
TRBJ2-2 TRBD1 . 16 TRBV27 TGTGCCAGCCTCAGGGGACAGGGAACGAACACCGGGGAGCTGTTTTTT CASLRGQGTNTGELFF
TRBJ2-2 TRBD2 . 16 TRBV7-6 TGTGCCAGCAGCTCCGGCACTAGCGGGGTTACCGGGGAGCTGTTTTTT CASSSGTSGVTGELFF
TRBJ2-1 TRBD1 many 11 TRBV7-2 TGTGCCAGCAGTTTTGGACAGGGAGGGTTCTTC CASSFGQGGFF
TRBJ2-7 . . 12 TRBV20-1 TGCAGTGCCCCGAGGAGGAGGAGCGAGCAGTACTTC CSAPRRRSEQYF
TRBJ2-2 . once 14 TRBV6-4 TGTGCCAGCAGTGACTCATGGGGGCCCGGGGAGCTGTTTTTT CASSDSWGPGELFF
TRBJ2-1 TRBD2 few 14 TRBV27 TGTGCCAGCAGTCGGGGGGGGTTACACAATGAGCAGTTCTTC CASSRGGLHNEQFF
TRBJ1-2 TRBD1 few 14 TRBV5-4 TGTGCCAGCAGCCAAGACAGGGCCCCACTTGGCTACACCTTC CASSQDRAPLGYTF
TRBJ2-1 TRBD1 . 13 TRBV5-1 TGCGCCAGCCGAGGACAGGGTTGGGATGAGCAGTTCTTC CASRGQGWDEQFF
TRBJ2-2 . many 16 TRBV7-2 TGTGCCAGCAGCCTTAACCCGACGGAGAACACCGGGGAGCTGTTTTTT CASSLNPTENTGELFF
TRBJ2-3 . . 14 TRBV12-3/TRBV12-4 TGTGCCAGCAGTTCGATGGGGGCTACAGATACGCAGTATTTT CASSSMGATDTQYF
TRBJ1-5 TRBD1 few 15 TRBV7-2 TGTGCCAGCAGCTTCGAGGACAGGGATCATCAGCCCCAGCATTTT CASSFEDRDHQPQHF
TRBJ2-1 TRBD2 . 15 TRBV6-2/TRBV6-3 TGTGCCAGCCTCCCCGGGGGGGTCTCCTACAATGAGCAGTTCTTC CASLPGGVSYNEQFF
TRBJ1-2 TRBD1 few 16 TRBV7-9 TGTGCCAGCAGCACCAATGCGGCCAGGGGGAACTATGGCTACACCTTC CASSTNAARGNYGYTF
TRBJ2-6 TRBD1 few 17 TRBV2 TGTGCCAGCAGTGATGGGACAGGGCTCTCTGGGGCCAACGTCCTGACTTTC CASSDGTGLSGANVLTF
TRBJ1-1 . many 13 TRBV28 TGTGCCAGCGGGGGGGGGATGAACACTGAAGCTTTCTTT CASGGGMNTEAFF
TRBJ2-7 TRBD1 few 15 TRBV7-9 TGTGCCAGCAGCTCAAGGGACAGGAGCACCTACGAGCAGTACTTC CASSSRDRSTYEQYF